This passage covers 3 T cell receptor beta chains from one sample sequenced in a study of blood T cells in healthy people across ages. The authors ran a second PCR of about 7 to 11 cycles using a sample-barcoded 5' primer and a J-beta primer mix. TCRdb reprocessed the 5' RACE reads via MiXCR and lists one record per CDR3 protein. Here the sample spans 1.5 million to 2 million distinct CDR3 sequences, approximately 28% being singletons. Sequenced input: blood. These receptors were collected from a young woman in good health.

The gene calls are TRBV5-1 and TRBJ2-7; the match to TRBD2 covers 9 bases. V was pared by 0 bases and J by 4 bases, with 5 bases of the junction left unmatched. The CDR3 has 15 residues. Looked up from germline, CDR1 is SGHRS and CDR2 is YFSETQ. CDR3 in DNA: TGCGCCAGCAGCTTGGGGAGGAGCGGGGGGTACGAGCAGTACTTC. Translating gives CASSLGRSGGYEQYF.

This clonotype was seen a handful of times. The chain recombines TRBV7-9 with TRBJ1-4; D perhaps matches TRBD1 (5 bases). The CDR3 length is 16 residues. Trimming shortened V by 2 bases and J by 0 bases, and 10 bases separated the two germline ends. Germline CDR1 is SEHNR and CDR2 is FQNEAQ (reference sequence). The CDR3 reads CASSLSTGTTNEKLFF. The CDR3 DNA is TGTGCCAGCAGCTTATCAACAGGCACAACTAATGAAAAACTGTTTTTT.

This clonotype showed up many times. V and J are TRBV5-5 and TRBJ2-1; D may be TRBD1 (6 bases). Germline CDR1 SGHKS, CDR2 YYEKEE (reference sequence). The CDR3 length is 15 residues. The germline V and J ends were trimmed by 7 bases and 2 bases, with 16 bases remaining between them. The CDR3 DNA sequence: TGTGCCAGCCACCGACAGGAGAGGGCCTACAATGAGCAGTTCTTC. This translates into CASHRQERAYNEQFF.